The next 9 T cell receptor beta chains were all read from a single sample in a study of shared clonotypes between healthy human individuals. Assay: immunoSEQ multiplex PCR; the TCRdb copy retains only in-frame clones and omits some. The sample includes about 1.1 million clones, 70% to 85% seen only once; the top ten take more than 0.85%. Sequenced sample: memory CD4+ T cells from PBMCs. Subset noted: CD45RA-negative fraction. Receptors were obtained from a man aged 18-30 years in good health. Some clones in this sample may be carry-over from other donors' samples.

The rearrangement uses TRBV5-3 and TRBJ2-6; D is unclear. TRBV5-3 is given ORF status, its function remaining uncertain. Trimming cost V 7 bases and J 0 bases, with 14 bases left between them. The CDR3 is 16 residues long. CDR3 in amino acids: CARHGRRHSGANVLTF. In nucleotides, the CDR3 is TGTGCCAGACACGGACGACGGCACTCTGGGGCCAACGTCCTGACTTTC.

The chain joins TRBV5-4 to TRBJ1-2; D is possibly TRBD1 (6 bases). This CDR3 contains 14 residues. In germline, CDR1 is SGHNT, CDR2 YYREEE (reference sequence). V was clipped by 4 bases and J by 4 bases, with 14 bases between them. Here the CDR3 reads CASSTGTLGYGYTF. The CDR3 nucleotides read TGTGCCAGCAGCACAGGGACATTGGGCTATGGCTACACCTTC.

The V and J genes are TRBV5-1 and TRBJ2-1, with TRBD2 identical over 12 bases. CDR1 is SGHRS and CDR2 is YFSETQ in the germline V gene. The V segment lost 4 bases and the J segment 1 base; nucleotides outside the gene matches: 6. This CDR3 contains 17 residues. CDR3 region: CASSIGLAGRSYNEQFF. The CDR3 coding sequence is TGCGCCAGCAGCATTGGACTAGCGGGAAGATCCTACAATGAGCAGTTCTTC. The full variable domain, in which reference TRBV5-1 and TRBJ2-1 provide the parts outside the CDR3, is KAGVTQTPRYLIKTRGQQVTLSCSPISGHRSVSWYQQTPGQGLQFLFEYFSETQRNKGNFPGRFSGRQFSNSRSEMNVSTLELGDSALYLCASSIGLAGRSYNEQFFGPGTRLTVL.

CDR3 sequence reads: CASSRLTGADEQYF. The CDR3 DNA reads TGTGCCAGCAGCCGACTCACAGGGGCTGACGAGCAGTACTTC. V is TRBV5-6 and J is TRBJ2-7; 7 nucleotides align to TRBD1. Germline-derived CDR1 and CDR2 are SGHDT and YYEEEE. This CDR3 is 14 amino acids long. Losses at the gene ends were 4 bases for V and 5 bases for J; bases not matched to a gene: 9.

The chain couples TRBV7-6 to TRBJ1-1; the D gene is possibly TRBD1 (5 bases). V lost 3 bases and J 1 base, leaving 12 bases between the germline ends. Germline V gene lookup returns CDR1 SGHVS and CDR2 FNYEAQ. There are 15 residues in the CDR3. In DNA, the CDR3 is TGTGCCAGCAGCTTGCAAACGGGGGGGAACACTGAAGCTTTCTTT. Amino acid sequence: CASSLQTGGNTEAFF. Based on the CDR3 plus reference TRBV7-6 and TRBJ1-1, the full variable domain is GAGVSQSPRYKVTKRGQDVALRCDPISGHVSLYWYRQALGQGPEFLTYFNYEAQQDKSGLPNDRFSAERPEGSISTLTIQRTEQRDSAMYRCASSLQTGGNTEAFFGQGTRLTVV.

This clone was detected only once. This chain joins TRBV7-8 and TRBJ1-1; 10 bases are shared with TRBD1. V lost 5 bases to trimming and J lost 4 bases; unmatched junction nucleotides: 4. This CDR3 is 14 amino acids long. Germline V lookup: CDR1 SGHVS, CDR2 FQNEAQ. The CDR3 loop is CASSLGQGVTEAFF. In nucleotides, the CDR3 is TGTGCCAGCAGCCTCGGACAGGGGGTCACTGAAGCTTTCTTT.

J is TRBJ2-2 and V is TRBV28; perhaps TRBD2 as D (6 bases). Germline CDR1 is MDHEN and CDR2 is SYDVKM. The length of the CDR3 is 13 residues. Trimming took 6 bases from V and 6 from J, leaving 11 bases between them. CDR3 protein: CASSLGGAGELFF. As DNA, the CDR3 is TGTGCCAGCAGCTTGGGGGGAGCCGGGGAGCTGTTTTTT.

The CDR3 region is CASRLGPQETQYF. The CDR3 DNA is TGCGCCAGCCGCCTGGGGCCCCAAGAGACCCAGTACTTC. The chain combines TRBV4-1 with TRBJ2-5; D perhaps matches TRBD1 (5 bases). The CDR3 length is 13 residues. Germline CDR1 and CDR2: MGHRA and YSYEKL. V was cut by 8 bases and J by 1 base, with 11 bases left in between.

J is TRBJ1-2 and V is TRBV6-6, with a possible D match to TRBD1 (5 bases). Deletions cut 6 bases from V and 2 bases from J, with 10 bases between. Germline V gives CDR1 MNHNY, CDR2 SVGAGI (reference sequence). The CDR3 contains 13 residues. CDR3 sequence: CASRLTENYGYTF. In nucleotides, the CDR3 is TGTGCCAGCAGACTGACAGAAAACTATGGCTACACCTTC.